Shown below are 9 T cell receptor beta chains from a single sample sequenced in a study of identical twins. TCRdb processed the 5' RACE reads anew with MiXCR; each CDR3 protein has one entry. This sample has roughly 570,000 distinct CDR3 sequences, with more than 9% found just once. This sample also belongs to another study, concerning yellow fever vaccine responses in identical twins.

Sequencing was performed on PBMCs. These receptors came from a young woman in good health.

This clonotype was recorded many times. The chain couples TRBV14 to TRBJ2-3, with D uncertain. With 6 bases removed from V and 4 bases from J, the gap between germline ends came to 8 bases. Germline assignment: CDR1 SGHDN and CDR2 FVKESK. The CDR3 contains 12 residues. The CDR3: CASSITPDTQYF. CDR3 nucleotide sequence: TGTGCCAGCAGTATTACGCCAGATACGCAGTATTTT.

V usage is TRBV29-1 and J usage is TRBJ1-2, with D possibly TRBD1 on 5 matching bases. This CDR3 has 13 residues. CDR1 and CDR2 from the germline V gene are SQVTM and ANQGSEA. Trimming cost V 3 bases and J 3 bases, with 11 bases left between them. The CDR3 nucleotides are TGCAGCGTTGAGGGGACGGAGGACTATGGCTACACCTTC. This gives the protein CSVEGTEDYGYTF.

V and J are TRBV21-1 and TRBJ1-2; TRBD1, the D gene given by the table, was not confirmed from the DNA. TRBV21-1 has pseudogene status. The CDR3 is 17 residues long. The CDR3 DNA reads TGTGCCAGCAGCACTGGGACAGTAAACACCTCTAACTATGGCTACACCTTC. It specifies CASSTGTVNTSNYGYTF.

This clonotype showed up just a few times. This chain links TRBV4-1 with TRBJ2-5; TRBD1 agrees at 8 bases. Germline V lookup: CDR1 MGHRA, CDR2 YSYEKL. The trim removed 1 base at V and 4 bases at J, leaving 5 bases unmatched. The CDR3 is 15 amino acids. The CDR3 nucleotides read TGCGCCAGCAGCCAAGGCGGACAGGGTTTAGAGACCCAGTACTTC. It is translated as CASSQGGQGLETQYF.

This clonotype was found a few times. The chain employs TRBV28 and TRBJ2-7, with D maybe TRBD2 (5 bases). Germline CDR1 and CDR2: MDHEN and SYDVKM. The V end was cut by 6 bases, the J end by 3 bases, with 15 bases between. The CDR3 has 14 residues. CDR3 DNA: TGTGCCAGCAGCCGGGGTGGGGTAAACTACGAGCAGTACTTC. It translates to CASSRGGVNYEQYF.

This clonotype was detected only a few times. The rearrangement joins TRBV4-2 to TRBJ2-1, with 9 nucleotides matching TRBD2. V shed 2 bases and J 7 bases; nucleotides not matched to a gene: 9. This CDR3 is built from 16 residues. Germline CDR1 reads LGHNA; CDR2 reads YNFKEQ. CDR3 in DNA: TGTGCCAGCAGCCAATCGGGGCGGGGGGGTAGAAATGAGCAGTTCTTC. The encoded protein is CASSQSGRGGRNEQFF.

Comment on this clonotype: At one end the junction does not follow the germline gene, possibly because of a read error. CDR3 DNA: TGCAGTGCTAGGCCCCCCAGCTCCTACAATGAGCAGCTCTTC. The encoded protein is CSARPPSSYNEQLF. The V and J genes are TRBV20-1 and TRBJ2-1; D not resolved. Germline CDR1 reads DFQATT; CDR2 reads SNEGSKA (reference sequence). CDR3 size: 14 residues.

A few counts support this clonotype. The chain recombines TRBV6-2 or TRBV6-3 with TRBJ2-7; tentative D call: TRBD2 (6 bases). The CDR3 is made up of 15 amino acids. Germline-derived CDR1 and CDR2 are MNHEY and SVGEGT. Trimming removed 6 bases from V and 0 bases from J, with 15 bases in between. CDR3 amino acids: CASSSLAALSYEQYF. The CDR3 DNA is TGTGCCAGCAGCTCCTTAGCGGCGCTCTCCTACGAGCAGTACTTC.

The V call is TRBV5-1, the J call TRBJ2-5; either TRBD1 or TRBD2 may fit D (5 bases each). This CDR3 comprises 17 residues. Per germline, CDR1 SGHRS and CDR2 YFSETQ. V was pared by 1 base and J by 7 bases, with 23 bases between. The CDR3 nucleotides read TGCGCCAGCAGCTTGTACTCCCAGGGAGAGGCCCCTGGGACCCAGTACTTC. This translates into CASSLYSQGEAPGTQYF.